This entry lists 19 T cell receptor beta chains sequenced from one sample in a study of cytomegalovirus exposure and HLA in healthy donors. A multiplex PCR was run with 60 Vbeta primers and 13 Jbeta primers. Sequencing was performed with immunoSEQ multiplex PCR; in TCRdb, only in-frame clones are kept and a portion is missing. The sample yields 100,000 to 150,000 clones, approximately 72% seen once. The sequencing input was PBMCs. These TCRs come from a human donor in good health.

The chain couples TRBV6-1 to TRBJ2-3, with D unclear. The CDR3 totals 14 residues. V gave up 1 base and J gave up 1 base, with 6 bases separating them. Germline lookup yields CDR1 MNHNS and CDR2 SASEGT. CDR3 nucleotides: TGTGCCAGCAGTGAAGTCGGAGGCACAGATACGCAGTATTTT. As protein: CASSEVGGTDTQYF.

This clone has more than one count but fewer than ten. The V call is TRBV11-2, the J call TRBJ2-7; D not resolved. With 1 base removed from V and 3 bases from J, the gap between germline ends came to 7 bases. The CDR3 runs 13 residues. Germline lookup yields CDR1 SGHAT and CDR2 FQNNGV. The CDR3 bases are TGTGCCAGCAGCTTAGGGAGCCACTACGAGCAGTACTTC. This codes for CASSLGSHYEQYF.

The J gene is TRBJ2-1, the V gene TRBV13; 11 bases map to TRBD2. The CDR3 loop spans 15 amino acids. The germline V gene has CDR1 PRHDT and CDR2 FYEKMQ (reference sequence). The J segment lost 9 bases and the V segment lost 5 bases, leaving 9 bases of the junction unmatched. The CDR3 sequence: CASSQGGLAGGEQFF. CDR3 sequence (DNA): TGTGCCAGCAGCCAGGGGGGGCTAGCGGGGGGTGAGCAGTTCTTC.

This clone was detected a few times. The chain links TRBV7-2 to TRBJ1-5; the match to TRBD1 covers 7 bases. V lost 3 bases, J lost 3 bases, and 2 bases stayed unmatched. The CDR3 runs to 14 residues. The germline gives CDR1 SGHTA, CDR2 FQGNSA. DNA for the CDR3: TGTGCCAGCAGCTTGACAGGGCACAATCAGCCCCAGCATTTT. Translating it yields CASSLTGHNQPQHF. Drawing the rest from reference TRBV7-2 and TRBJ1-5, the complete variable domain is GAGVSQSPSNKVTEKGKDVELRCDPISGHTALYWYRQSLGQGLEFLIYFQGNSAPDKSGLPSDRFSAERTGGSVSTLTIQRTQQEDSAVYLCASSLTGHNQPQHFGDGTRLSIL.

This clone was detected only once. The V call is TRBV5-1, the J call TRBJ2-2, with 12 bases aligning to TRBD1. The CDR3 has 17 residues. Per germline, CDR1 SGHRS and CDR2 YFSETQ. V was pared by 4 bases and J by 4 bases, with 8 bases of the junction left unmatched. This CDR3 is CASSVPGQGARTGELFF. CDR3 DNA sequence: TGCGCCAGCAGCGTACCGGGACAGGGGGCGCGCACCGGGGAGCTGTTTTTT.

The chain combines TRBV10-3 with TRBJ2-7; 9 bases map to TRBD1. The CDR3 is 16 amino acids. Germline V gene lookup returns CDR1 ENHRY and CDR2 SYGVKD. J gave up 1 base and V 4 bases, and 8 bases lay outside the gene matches. The CDR3 here is CAISGTGGAQSYEQYF. The CDR3 DNA reads as TGTGCCATCAGTGGAACAGGGGGCGCGCAATCCTACGAGCAGTACTTC.

This clone was detected once. CDR3 residues: CASSYSRGRANSPLHF. Here the CDR3 DNA reads TGTGCCAGCAGTTACTCCAGGGGGCGGGCCAATTCACCCCTCCACTTT. The chain is built from TRBV6-6 and TRBJ1-6; 8 bases align to TRBD1. The CDR3 has 16 residues. CDR1 and CDR2 (germline): MNHNY, SVGAGI (reference sequence). The trim removed 0 bases at V and 7 bases at J, leaving 5 bases unmatched.

The J gene is TRBJ1-2, the V gene TRBV10-3, with 7 bases fitting TRBD1. The CDR3 sequence is 13 residues long. V trimming: 5 bases; J trimming: 4 bases; junction bases outside the gene matches: 4. Germline values: CDR1 ENHRY, CDR2 SYGVKD. CDR3 in DNA: TGTGCCATCAGTACCGACAGGGTCTATGGCTACACCTTC. Protein sequence: CAISTDRVYGYTF.

This chain connects TRBV6-4 to TRBJ2-1; 7 bases match TRBD1. This CDR3 has 14 amino acids. Germline V lookup: CDR1 MRHNA, CDR2 SNTAGT. V shed 4 bases, J shed 9 bases, and the junction held 9 bases outside the gene matches. The CDR3 sequence: CASSAGPPGGEQFF. DNA of the CDR3: TGTGCCAGCAGTGCTGGACCCCCAGGGGGTGAGCAGTTCTTC.

This chain's CDR3 is CASSRPWGEINTGELFF. The CDR3 DNA reads TGTGCCAGCAGCCGCCCGTGGGGGGAGATCAACACCGGGGAGCTGTTTTTT. The chain employs TRBV28 and TRBJ2-2; a weak D match, TRBD2 (6 bases). The CDR3 is 17 amino acids. Trimming left V 6 bases short and J 2 bases short, with 19 bases between. Germline V gene data show CDR1 as MDHEN and CDR2 as SYDVKM.

The rearrangement joins TRBV29-1 to TRBJ1-1; no clear D. The CDR3 loop spans 15 amino acids. V lost 0 bases, J lost 0 bases, and 11 bases lay in between. Germline assignment: CDR1 SQVTM and CDR2 ANQGSEA. The CDR3 bases are TGCAGCGTTGAAGAAGGAGGGAGGATGAACACTGAAGCTTTCTTT. This translates into CSVEEGGRMNTEAFF.

This chain connects TRBV4-1 to TRBJ2-7; D is undetermined. Germline CDR1 reads MGHRA; CDR2 reads YSYEKL. The ends were cut back, 2 bases at V and 0 bases at J, with 14 bases in the middle. The CDR3 consists of 16 residues. Written as DNA, the CDR3 is TGCGCCAGCAGCCAAAACCCGCGGATTAACTCCTACGAGCAGTACTTC. Its protein product is CASSQNPRINSYEQYF.

This clone was seen a handful of times. The V call is TRBV2, the J call TRBJ2-3; D remains ambiguous. Deletions cut 4 bases from V and 2 bases from J, with 13 bases between. This CDR3 is 15 amino acids long. Germline CDR1 reads SNHLY; CDR2 reads FYNNEI. Here the CDR3 DNA reads TGTGCCAGCAGTGTTGGTGACTTATACACAGATACGCAGTATTTT. This gives the protein CASSVGDLYTDTQYF.

J is TRBJ1-2 and V is TRBV30, with a weak D call TRBD1 (6 bases). The germline V and J ends were trimmed by 1 base and 7 bases, with 13 bases remaining between them. The CDR3 runs to 13 residues. Germline values: CDR1 GTSNPN, CDR2 SVGIG (reference sequence). CDR3 region: CAWSEGGPAGYTF. In nucleotides, the CDR3 is TGTGCCTGGAGTGAAGGGGGTCCAGCTGGCTACACCTTC.

The chain carries TRBV15 and TRBJ2-7; D possibly corresponds to TRBD1 (6 bases). Germline CDR1 is LNHNV and CDR2 is YYDKDF (reference sequence). Deletions cut 1 base from V and 1 base from J, with 14 bases between. This CDR3 has 16 amino acids. The CDR3 DNA is TGTGCCACCAGCAGAGGTTCGGCAGGGGCGTCCTACGAGCAGTACTTC. Translated, it gives CATSRGSAGASYEQYF. Full variable domain (outside the CDR3, taken from reference TRBV15 and TRBJ2-7): DAMVIQNPRYQVTQFGKPVTLSCSQTLNHNVMYWYQQKSSQAPKLLFHYYDKDFNNEADTPDNFQSRRPNTSFCFLDIRSPGLGDTAMYLCATSRGSAGASYEQYFGPGTRLTVT.

This clone was detected once. V usage is TRBV6-1 and J usage is TRBJ1-5; D gene ambiguous. This CDR3 region has 14 residues. Trimming pared 3 bases from V and 0 bases from J, leaving 6 bases between. CDR1 is MNHNS, CDR2 SASEGT, per germline. The CDR3 DNA is TGTGCCAGCAGTGATACCGGTAGCAATCAGCCCCAGCATTTT. It translates to CASSDTGSNQPQHF.

The chain carries TRBV19 and TRBJ1-5; weak D call: TRBD1 (5 bases). This CDR3 contains 14 residues. Germline V lookup: CDR1 LNHDA, CDR2 SQIVND (reference sequence). The V end lost 5 bases, the J end lost 6 bases, and 14 bases lay between the germline ends. The chain's CDR3 is CASSALGAGQPQHF. The CDR3 DNA is TGTGCCAGTAGTGCCCTTGGGGCCGGTCAGCCCCAGCATTTT.

The V call is TRBV28, the J call TRBJ1-3; D is possibly TRBD1 (6 bases). V was cut by 2 bases and J by 0 bases, with 23 bases left in between. The CDR3 extends over 20 amino acids. The germline V gene has CDR1 MDHEN and CDR2 SYDVKM. The DNA for the CDR3 is TGTGCCAGCAGTTTACGCCGGGACACAGCGCGCACCAACTCTGGAAACACCATATATTTT. Amino acids: CASSLRRDTARTNSGNTIYF.

The CDR3 region is CASSDQHYSNQPQHF. CDR3 sequence (DNA): TGTGCCAGCAGTGACCAGCACTATAGCAATCAGCCCCAGCATTTT. V gene TRBV6-1 combines with J gene TRBJ1-5; D unclear. The CDR3 has 15 amino acids. In germline, CDR1 is MNHNS, CDR2 SASEGT. V was clipped by 3 bases and J by 0 bases, with 9 bases between them.